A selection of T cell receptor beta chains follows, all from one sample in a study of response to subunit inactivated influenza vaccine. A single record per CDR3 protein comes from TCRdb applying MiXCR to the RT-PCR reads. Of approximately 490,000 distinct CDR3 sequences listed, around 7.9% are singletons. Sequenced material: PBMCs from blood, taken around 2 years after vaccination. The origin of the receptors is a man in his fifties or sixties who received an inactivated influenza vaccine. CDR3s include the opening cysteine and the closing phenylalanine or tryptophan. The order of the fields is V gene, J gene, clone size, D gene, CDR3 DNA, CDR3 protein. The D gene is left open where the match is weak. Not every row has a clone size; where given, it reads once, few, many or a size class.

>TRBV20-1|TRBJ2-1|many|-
TGCAGTGCTAGCTATAGCGGCTTATACAATGAGCAGTTCTTC
CSASYSGLYNEQFF
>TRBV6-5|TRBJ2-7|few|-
TGTGCCAGCAGTCTCTCGCCCCGGTACGAGCAGTACTTC
CASSLSPRYEQYF
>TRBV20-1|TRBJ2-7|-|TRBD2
TGCAGTGCTCCAAAACCCACTAGCGGGAGTAGCGAGCAGTACTTC
CSAPKPTSGSSEQYF
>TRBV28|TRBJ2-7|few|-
TGTGCCAGCAGTTTACGGACCGCCCGCGGGCAGTACTTC
CASSLRTARGQYF
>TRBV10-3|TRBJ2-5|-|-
TGTGCCATCAATGAGAGGGGTATGCAAGAGACCCAGTACTTC
CAINERGMQETQYF
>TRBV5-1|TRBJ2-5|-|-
TGCGCCAGCAGCCCCTTTGGACAGCGACAAGAGACCCAGTACTTC
CASSPFGQRQETQYF
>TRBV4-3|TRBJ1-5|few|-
TGCGCCAGCAGCCAAGGGGGGTACAATCAGCCCCAGCATTTT
CASSQGGYNQPQHF
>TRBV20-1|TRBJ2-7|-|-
TGCAGTGCTAGAGGTACGGGACCGCGGAACGAGCAGTACTTC
CSARGTGPRNEQYF
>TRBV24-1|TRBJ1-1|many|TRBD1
TGTGCCACCAGTGAGACAGGGGGGTTCGCTGAAGCTTTCTTT
CATSETGGFAEAFF
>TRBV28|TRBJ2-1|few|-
TGTGCCAGCAGTTCCCCCTTGCGAAATGAGCAGTTCTTC
CASSSPLRNEQFF